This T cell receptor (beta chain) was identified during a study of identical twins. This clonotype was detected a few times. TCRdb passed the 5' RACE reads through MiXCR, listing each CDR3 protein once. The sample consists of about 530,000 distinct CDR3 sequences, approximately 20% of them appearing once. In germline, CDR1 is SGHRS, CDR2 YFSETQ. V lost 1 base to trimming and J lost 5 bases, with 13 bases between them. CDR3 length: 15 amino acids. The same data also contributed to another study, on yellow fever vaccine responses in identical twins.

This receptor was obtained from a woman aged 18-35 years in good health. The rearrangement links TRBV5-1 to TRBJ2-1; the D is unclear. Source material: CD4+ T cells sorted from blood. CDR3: CASSLIGGYDNEQFF. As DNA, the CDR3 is TGCGCCAGCAGCTTGATAGGCGGCTACGACAATGAGCAGTTCTTC.